This T cell receptor beta chain comes out of a study of PD-1 blockade in classical Hodgkin lymphoma. Study-level points and caveats: A significant rise in TCR diversity was seen by C4D1 for CD4+ cells but not for CD8+ cells. Newly diagnosed patients had baseline TCR diversity that was reportedly lower than that of healthy donors. Those achieving complete response showed baseline diversity like newly diagnosed patients.

Regarding this clone: Its target is not known.

Assay used: immunoSEQ multiplex PCR; TCRdb lists only in-frame clones, some missing. The profile shows roughly 5,700 clones, 82% of them singletons. With 5 bases removed from V and 2 bases from J, the gap between germline ends came to 14 bases. CDR1 and CDR2 (germline): SGHAT, FQNNGV. This CDR3 spans 15 amino acids. Brentuximab vedotin exposure varied, and every patient relapsed after autologous stem cell transplantation. PBMCs were thawed, and CD8+ T cells were then isolated from them by magnetic negative selection. Sequenced here: CD8+ T cells from blood, sampled at baseline. The receptor was isolated from a human donor with classical Hodgkin lymphoma. The chain links TRBV11-2 to TRBJ2-3, with D hard to call. CDR3 loop: CASSPSGSYTDTQYF. The CDR3 DNA sequence: TGTGCCAGCAGCCCCTCCGGGTCCTACACAGATACGCAGTATTTT. The whole variable domain, remainder taken from reference TRBV11-2 and TRBJ2-3, is EAGVAQSPRYKIIEKRQSVAFWCNPISGHATLYWYQQILGQGPKLLIQFQNNGVVDDSQLPKDRFSAERLKGVDSTLKIQPAKLEDSAVYLCASSPSGSYTDTQYFGPGTRLTVL.